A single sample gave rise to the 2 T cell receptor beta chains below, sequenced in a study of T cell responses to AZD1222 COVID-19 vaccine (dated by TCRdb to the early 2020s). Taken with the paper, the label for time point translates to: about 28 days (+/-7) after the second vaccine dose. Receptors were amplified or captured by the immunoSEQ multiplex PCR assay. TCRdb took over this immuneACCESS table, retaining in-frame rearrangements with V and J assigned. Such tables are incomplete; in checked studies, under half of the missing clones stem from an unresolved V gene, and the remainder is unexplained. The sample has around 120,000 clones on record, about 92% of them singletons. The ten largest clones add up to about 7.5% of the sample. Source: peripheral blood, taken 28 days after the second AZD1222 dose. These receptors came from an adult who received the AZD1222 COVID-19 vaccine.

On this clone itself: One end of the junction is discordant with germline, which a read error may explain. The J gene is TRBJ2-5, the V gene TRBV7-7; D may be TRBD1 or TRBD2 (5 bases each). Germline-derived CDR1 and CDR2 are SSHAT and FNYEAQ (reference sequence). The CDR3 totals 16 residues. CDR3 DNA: TGTGCTAGCAGCTTAGGGACCGGGCGGGTGGCAGAGACCCAGTACTTC. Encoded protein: CASSLGTGRVAETQYF. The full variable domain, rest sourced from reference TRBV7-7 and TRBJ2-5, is GAGVSQSPRYKVTKRGQDVTLRCDPISSHATLYWYQQALGQGPEFLTYFNYEAQPDKSGLPSDRFSAERPEGSISTLTIQRTEQRDSAMYRCASSLGTGRVAETQYFGPGTRLLVL.

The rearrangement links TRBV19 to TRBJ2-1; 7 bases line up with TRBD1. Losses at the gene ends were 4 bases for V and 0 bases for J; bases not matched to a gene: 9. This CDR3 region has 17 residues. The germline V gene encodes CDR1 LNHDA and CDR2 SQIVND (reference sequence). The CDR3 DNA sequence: TGTGCCAGTAGTAACAACAGGGGCCTAAGCTCCTACAATGAGCAGTTCTTC. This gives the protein CASSNNRGLSSYNEQFF. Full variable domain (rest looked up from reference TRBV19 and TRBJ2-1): DGGITQSPKYLFRKEGQNVTLSCEQNLNHDAMYWYRQDPGQGLRLIYYSQIVNDFQKGDIAEGYSVSREKKESFPLTVTSAQKNPTAFYLCASSNNRGLSSYNEQFFGPGTRLTVL.